This entry describes one T cell receptor beta chain. No antigen is known for it. Germline CDR1 and CDR2: SSHAT and FNYEAQ (reference sequence). CDR3 length: 14 residues. V was cut by 4 bases and J by 7 bases, with 13 bases left in between. The data belong to a study of cytomegalovirus exposure and HLA in healthy donors. Study observations and caveats: The study labeled 170 or so TCR beta chains cytomegalovirus-associated.

Assay used: immunoSEQ multiplex PCR; TCRdb lists only in-frame clones, some missing. Among some 180,000 clones listed, roughly nine tenths were seen once. The source material was PBMCs. V gene TRBV7-7 combines with J gene TRBJ2-2; possibly TRBD2 for D (5 bases). The receptor comes from a man aged 30-40 years in good health and CMV-seropositive. Written as DNA, the CDR3 is TGTGCCAGCAGCTCCCTGGCGGCGGGCGGGGAGCTGTTTTTT. Protein product: CASSSLAAGGELFF.